This entry describes one T cell receptor (beta chain). Its specificity is not known. CDR1 is MNHEY and CDR2 is SMNVEV in the germline V gene (reference sequence). CDR3 size: 15 residues. Trimming took 5 bases from V and 5 from J; bases not matched to a gene: 7. The data belong to a study of response to subunit inactivated influenza vaccine. Study outcomes and limitations: It was the authors' suggestion that each seasonal influenza vaccination recruits few new T cells.

TCRdb independently ran MiXCR on the RT-PCR reads; one entry per CDR3 protein. This sample has around 480,000 distinct CDR3 sequences; about 17% occur once, and the top ten carry around 3%. The chain links TRBV27 to TRBJ1-5; 9 positions agree with TRBD1. The sample was CD4+ T cells sorted from PBMCs, taken less than 30 months after vaccination. This clonotype was sampled from a man aged 50 to 69 who received an inactivated influenza vaccine. The CDR3 bases are TGTGCCAGCAGTGCCGGACAGGGGCCCTATCAGCCCCAGCATTTT. Translating it yields CASSAGQGPYQPQHF.